This T cell receptor beta chain was retrieved from a study of cytomegalovirus exposure and HLA in healthy donors. After removal of 1 base from V and 4 bases from J, the junction contained 3 bases not matched to a gene. This CDR3 is 14 amino acids long. CDR1 and CDR2 (germline): KGHSH, LQKENI. With 60 Vbeta and 13 Jbeta primers, the PCR was carried out. In the study's own analysis: A later analysis counted 65 million to 90 million unique TCR beta chains, about 11 million shared. The method was immunoSEQ multiplex PCR; TCRdb's version includes in-frame clones alone and lacks a portion of them. The DNA was the basis for D and trimming; V, J and clone size are from that table. The data show roughly 150,000 clones, about 83% seen once.

Sequencing was done on a sample of PBMCs. V usage is TRBV18 and J usage is TRBJ2-7; 8 nucleotides match TRBD1. This TCR came from a man between 35 and 55 years old in good health and CMV-seropositive. CDR3 protein: CASSPQQGVYEQYF. In DNA, the CDR3 is TGTGCCAGCTCACCACAACAGGGGGTATACGAGCAGTACTTC.